The 13 T cell receptor beta chains presented below share a single source sample, sequenced in a study of neurological immune-mediated disorders. Via MiXCR, TCRdb re-called the 5' RACE reads, giving one row per CDR3 protein. The table lists about 23,000 distinct CDR3 sequences, approximately 13% of them singletons. Sequenced sample: PBMCs. The receptors derive from a woman between 55 and 75 years old with HTLV-1-associated myelopathy (HAM/TSP).

This clonotype was observed many times. CDR3 region: CSAREIFGTGDIGYTF. The CDR3 DNA reads as TGCAGTGCTAGAGAGATTTTTGGGACAGGGGATATTGGCTACACCTTC. The chain is built from TRBV20-1 and TRBJ1-2; 10 nucleotides agree with TRBD1. The CDR3 sequence is 16 residues long. J lost 7 bases, V lost 0 bases, and 11 bases had no gene match. CDR1 DFQATT and CDR2 SNEGSKA come from the germline V gene (reference sequence).

This clonotype was picked up many times. The rearrangement links TRBV5-1 to TRBJ2-3; the match to TRBD2 covers 11 bases. CDR3 length: 20 residues. Looked up from germline, CDR1 is SGHRS and CDR2 is YFSETQ. V shed 3 bases, J shed 0 bases, and the junction held 15 bases outside the gene matches. DNA of the CDR3: TGCGCCAGCAGCTCCCAGTCCCTAGCGGGAGGCCTTACTAGCACAGATACGCAGTATTTT. Amino acids: CASSSQSLAGGLTSTDTQYF.

J is TRBJ2-7 and V is TRBV5-1, with no clear D. The CDR3 contains 13 residues. Germline CDR1 and CDR2: SGHRS and YFSETQ. Trimming took off 4 bases at V and 1 base at J, with 9 bases between the two ends. The CDR3 bases are TGCGCCAGCAGCAATACAAGATCCTACGAGCAGTACTTC. Translated: CASSNTRSYEQYF.

This clonotype came up many times. The chain combines TRBV6-1 with TRBJ1-5; the D is unclear. CDR1 is MNHNS, CDR2 SASEGT, per germline. This CDR3 has 14 residues. Trimming took off 7 bases at V and 0 bases at J, with 10 bases between the two ends. The DNA of the CDR3 is TGTGCCAGCATCCAGACGAATAGCAATCAGCCCCAGCATTTT. Residues: CASIQTNSNQPQHF.

This clonotype occurred many times. The chain uses TRBV29-1 and TRBJ2-3, with 15 bases aligning to TRBD2. Germline assignment: CDR1 SQVTM and CDR2 ANQGSEA. This CDR3 contains 16 residues. Trimming cost V 5 bases and J 5 bases; bases outside gene matches: 8. The CDR3 protein is CSVSGLAGGGGDTQYF. CDR3 nucleotide sequence: TGCAGCGTTTCGGGACTAGCGGGGGGCGGTGGAGATACGCAGTATTTT.

The V call is TRBV10-3, the J call TRBJ2-3, with a possible D match to TRBD2 (6 bases). The length of the CDR3 is 16 residues. Germline CDR1 and CDR2: ENHRY and SYGVKD. The V end was cut by 3 bases, the J end by 1 base, with 14 bases between. CDR3 coding DNA: TGTGCCATCAGTGACAACCATGGAGGGGGCACAGATACGCAGTATTTT. It encodes CAISDNHGGGTDTQYF.

This clonotype was detected many times. V usage is TRBV10-2 and J usage is TRBJ1-5; no firm D call. Per the germline V gene, CDR1 is WSHSY and CDR2 is SAAADI. The CDR3 extends over 12 amino acids. Trimming shortened V by 6 bases and J by 1 base, and 4 bases separated the two germline ends. The CDR3 reads CASRHSNQPQHF. CDR3 bases: TGCGCCAGCAGACACAGCAATCAGCCCCAGCATTTT.

This clonotype has at least ten counts. V gene TRBV6-4 combines with J gene TRBJ2-1, with D unresolved. CDR3 length equals 16 residues. From germline, CDR1 is MRHNA and CDR2 SNTAGT. The V gene lost 5 bases and the J gene lost 2 bases, with 16 bases spanning the gap. The CDR3 nucleotides are TGTGCCAGCAGTCCCAACTCCGGCGGCGCCTACAATGAGCAGTTCTTC. Translating gives CASSPNSGGAYNEQFF.

This clonotype was seen repeatedly, ten times or more. The DNA of the CDR3 is TGTGCCAGCAGCCCCAATCAGCCCCAGCATTTT. As protein: CASSPNQPQHF. The chain recombines TRBV6-6 with TRBJ1-5; D gene unclear. The ends were cut back, 6 bases at V and 3 bases at J, with 3 bases in the middle. The CDR3 is 11 residues long. Germline values: CDR1 MNHNY, CDR2 SVGAGI (reference sequence).

Many counts were recorded for this clonotype. DNA of the CDR3: TGTGCCAGCATGGCCGATAGCAATCAGCCCCAGCATTTT. This sequence encodes CASMADSNQPQHF. This sequence joins TRBV2 and TRBJ1-5; D uncertain. This CDR3 is built from 13 residues. CDR1 SNHLY and CDR2 FYNNEI come from the germline V gene. Trimming left V 7 bases short and J 0 bases short, with 7 bases between.

This CDR3 reads CASSPLRPPVLTF. The CDR3 DNA reads TGTGCCAGCTCACCACTCAGACCACCCGTCCTGACTTTC. The chain links TRBV18 to TRBJ2-6, with unresolved D. Germline loops: CDR1 KGHSH, CDR2 LQKENI. There are 13 residues in the CDR3. V was pared by 1 base and J by 12 bases, with 10 bases between.

With regard to this clonotype: Possible read error: a much larger clone is one base away. The J gene is TRBJ2-2, the V gene TRBV19, with D maybe TRBD1 (5 bases). The CDR3 has 13 amino acids. Germline CDR1 LNHDA, CDR2 SQIVND (reference sequence). The V gene lost 3 bases and the J gene lost 7 bases, with 9 bases spanning the gap. CDR3 residues: CASSIRQRGELFF. CDR3 sequence (DNA): TGTGCCAGTAGTATCAGACAGCGCGGGGAGCTGTTTTTT.

Within the sample, this clonotype is medium-sized (0.01 to 0.1%). CDR3 residues: CSATLIGLNYGYTF. The CDR3 DNA follows: TGCAGTGCTACCCTAATCGGACTGAACTATGGCTACACCTTC. The chain couples TRBV20-1 to TRBJ1-2; D is uncertain. V gave up 4 bases and J gave up 2 bases, with 14 bases separating them. The CDR3 has 14 amino acids. CDR1 and CDR2 from the germline V gene are DFQATT and SNEGSKA (reference sequence).